This T cell receptor (beta chain) was documented in a study of HIV-infected patients and healthy controls. TCRdb recomputed calls from the 5' RACE reads with MiXCR, one row per CDR3 protein. Seen here are about 64,000 distinct CDR3 sequences, roughly 19% observed once, and the top ten hold over 1.1%. Germline-derived CDR1 and CDR2 are SQVTM and ANQGSEA. There are 12 residues in the CDR3. Trimming at V came to 7 bases and at J to 5 bases, leaving 4 bases not matched to a gene. The TCR was taken from a human donor in good health. V gene TRBV29-1 combines with J gene TRBJ1-1; TRBD1 agrees at 10 bases. The sequencing sample was made of CD4+ T cells from blood. The CDR3 DNA follows: TGCAGCGCGGACAGGGGGGGAACTGAAGCTTTCTTT. The encoded protein is CSADRGGTEAFF.